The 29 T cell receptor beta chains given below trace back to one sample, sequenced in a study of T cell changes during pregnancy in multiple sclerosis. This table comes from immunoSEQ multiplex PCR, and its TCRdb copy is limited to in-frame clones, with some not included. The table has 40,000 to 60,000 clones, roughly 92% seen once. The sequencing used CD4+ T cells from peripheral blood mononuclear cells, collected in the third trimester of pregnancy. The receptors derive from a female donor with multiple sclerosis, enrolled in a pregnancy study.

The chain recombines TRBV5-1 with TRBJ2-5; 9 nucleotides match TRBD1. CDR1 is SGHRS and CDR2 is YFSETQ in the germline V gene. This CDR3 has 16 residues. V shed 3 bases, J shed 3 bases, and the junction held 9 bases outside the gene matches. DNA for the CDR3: TGCGCCAGCAGCTCGGGGGCCAGGACAGGGGAAGAGACCCAGTACTTC. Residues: CASSSGARTGEETQYF.

Here the CDR3 reads CASSLFTGASSGNTIYF. As DNA, the CDR3 is TGTGCCAGCAGCCTTTTTACAGGCGCCAGCTCTGGAAACACCATATATTTT. The rearrangement joins TRBV5-6 to TRBJ1-3, with D maybe TRBD1 (5 bases). V dropped 4 bases and J dropped 0 bases, with 17 bases sitting between them. Looked up from germline, CDR1 is SGHDT and CDR2 is YYEEEE. The CDR3 has 17 amino acids.

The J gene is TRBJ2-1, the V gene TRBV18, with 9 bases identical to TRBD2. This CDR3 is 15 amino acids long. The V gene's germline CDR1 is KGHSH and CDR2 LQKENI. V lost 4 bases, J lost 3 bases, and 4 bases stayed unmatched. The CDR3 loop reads CASSLGLASYNEQFF. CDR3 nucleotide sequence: TGTGCCAGCTCACTCGGACTAGCGAGCTACAATGAGCAGTTCTTC.

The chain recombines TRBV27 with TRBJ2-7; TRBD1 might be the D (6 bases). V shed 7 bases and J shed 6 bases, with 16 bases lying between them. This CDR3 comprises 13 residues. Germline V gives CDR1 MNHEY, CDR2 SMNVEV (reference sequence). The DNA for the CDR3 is TGTGCCAGCAATCGCGGGTTGGGGGCCGAGCAGTACTTC. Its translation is CASNRGLGAEQYF.

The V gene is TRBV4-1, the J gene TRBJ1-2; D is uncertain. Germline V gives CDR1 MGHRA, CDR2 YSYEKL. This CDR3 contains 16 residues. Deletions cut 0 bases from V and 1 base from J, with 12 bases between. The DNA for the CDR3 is TGCGCCAGCAGCCAAGATCTAGCCGGGCTTAACTATGGCTACACCTTC. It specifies CASSQDLAGLNYGYTF.

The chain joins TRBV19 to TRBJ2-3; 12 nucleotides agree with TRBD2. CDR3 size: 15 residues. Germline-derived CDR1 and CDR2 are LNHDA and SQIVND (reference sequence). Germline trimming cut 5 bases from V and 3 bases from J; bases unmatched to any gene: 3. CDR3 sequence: CASSDGLAGTDTQYF. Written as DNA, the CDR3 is TGTGCCAGTAGTGACGGACTAGCGGGGACAGATACGCAGTATTTT. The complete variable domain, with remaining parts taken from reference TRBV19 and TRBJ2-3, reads DGGITQSPKYLFRKEGQNVTLSCEQNLNHDAMYWYRQDPGQGLRLIYYSQIVNDFQKGDIAEGYSVSREKKESFPLTVTSAQKNPTAFYLCASSDGLAGTDTQYFGPGTRLTVL.

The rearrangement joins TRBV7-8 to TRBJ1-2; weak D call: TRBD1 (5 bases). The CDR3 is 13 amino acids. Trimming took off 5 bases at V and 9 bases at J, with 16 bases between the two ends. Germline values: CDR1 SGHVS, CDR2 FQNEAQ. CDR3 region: CASSGRTPRSYTF. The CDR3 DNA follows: TGTGCCAGCAGCGGACGGACACCTAGGAGCTACACCTTC. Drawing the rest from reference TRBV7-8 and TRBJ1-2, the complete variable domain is GAGVSQSPRYKVAKRGQDVALRCDPISGHVSLFWYQQALGQGPEFLTYFQNEAQLDKSGLPSDRFFAERPEGSVSTLKIQRTQQEDSAVYLCASSGRTPRSYTFGSGTRLTVV.

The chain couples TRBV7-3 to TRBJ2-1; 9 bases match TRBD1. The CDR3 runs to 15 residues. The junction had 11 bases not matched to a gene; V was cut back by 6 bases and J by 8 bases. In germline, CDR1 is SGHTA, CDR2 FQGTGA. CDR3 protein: CASSRTGGQGDEQFF. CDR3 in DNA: TGTGCCAGCAGTAGGACCGGGGGACAGGGAGATGAGCAGTTCTTC.

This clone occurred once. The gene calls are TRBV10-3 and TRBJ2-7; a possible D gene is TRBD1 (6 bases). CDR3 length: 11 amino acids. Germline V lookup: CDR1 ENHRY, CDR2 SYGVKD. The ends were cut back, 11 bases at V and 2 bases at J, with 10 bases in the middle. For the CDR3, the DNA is TGTGCCGTTTCAGGGGCCTACGAGCAGTACTTC. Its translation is CAVSGAYEQYF.

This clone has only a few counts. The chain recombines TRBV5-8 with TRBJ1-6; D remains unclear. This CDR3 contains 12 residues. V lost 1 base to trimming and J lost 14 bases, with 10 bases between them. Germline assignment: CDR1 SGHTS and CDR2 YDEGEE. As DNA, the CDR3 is TGTGCCAGCAGCTTGTCTTGGCGGTCCCTCCACTTT. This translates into CASSLSWRSLHF. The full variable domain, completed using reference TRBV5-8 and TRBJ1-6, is EAGVTQSPTHLIKTRGQQATLRCSPISGHTSVYWYQQALGLGLQFLLWYDEGEERNRGNFPPRFSGRQFPNYSSELNVNALELEDSALYLCASSLSWRSLHFGNGTRLTVT.

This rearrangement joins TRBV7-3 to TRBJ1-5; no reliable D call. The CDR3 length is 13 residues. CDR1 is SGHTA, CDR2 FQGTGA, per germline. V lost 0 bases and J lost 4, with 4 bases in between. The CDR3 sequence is CASSLTRNQPQHF. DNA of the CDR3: TGTGCCAGCAGCTTAACGAGGAATCAGCCCCAGCATTTT. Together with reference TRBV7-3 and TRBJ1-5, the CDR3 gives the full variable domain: GAGVSQTPSNKVTEKGKYVELRCDPISGHTALYWYRQSLGQGPEFLIYFQGTGAADDSGLPNDRFFAVRPEGSVSTLKIQRTERGDSAVYLCASSLTRNQPQHFGDGTRLSIL.

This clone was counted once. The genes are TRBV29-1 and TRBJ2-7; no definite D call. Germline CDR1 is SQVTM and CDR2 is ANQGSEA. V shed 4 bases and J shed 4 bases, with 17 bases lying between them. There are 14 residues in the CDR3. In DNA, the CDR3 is TGCAGCGTTGTTCTCGATGAGCTTCGGTACGAGCAGTACTTC. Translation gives CSVVLDELRYEQYF.

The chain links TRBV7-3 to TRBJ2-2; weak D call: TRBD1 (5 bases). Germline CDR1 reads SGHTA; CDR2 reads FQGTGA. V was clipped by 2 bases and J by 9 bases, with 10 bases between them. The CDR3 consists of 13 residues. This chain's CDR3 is CASSLVGARELFF. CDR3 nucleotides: TGTGCCAGCAGCTTAGTAGGGGCCCGGGAGCTGTTTTTT.

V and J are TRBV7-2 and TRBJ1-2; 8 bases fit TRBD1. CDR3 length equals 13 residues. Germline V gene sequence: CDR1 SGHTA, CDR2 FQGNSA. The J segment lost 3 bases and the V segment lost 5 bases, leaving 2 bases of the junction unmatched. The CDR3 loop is CASSPTGDYGYTF. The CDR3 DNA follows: TGTGCCAGCAGCCCGACAGGGGACTATGGCTACACCTTC.

The CDR3 is CASSQGTSGVNEQFF. Here the CDR3 DNA reads TGTGCCAGCAGCCAAGGGACTAGCGGGGTCAATGAGCAGTTCTTC. The chain carries TRBV4-2 and TRBJ2-1; TRBD2 matches at 12 bases. The CDR3 has 15 residues. Trimming took 1 base from V and 6 from J; bases not matched to a gene: 1. The germline CDR1 and CDR2 sequences are LGHNA and YNFKEQ.

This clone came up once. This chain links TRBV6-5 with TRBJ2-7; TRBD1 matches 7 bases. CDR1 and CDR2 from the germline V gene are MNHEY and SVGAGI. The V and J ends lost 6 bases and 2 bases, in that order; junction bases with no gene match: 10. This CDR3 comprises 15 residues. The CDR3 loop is CASSPTGTGTYEQYF. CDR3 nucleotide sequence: TGTGCCAGCAGCCCGACAGGGACGGGAACCTACGAGCAGTACTTC.

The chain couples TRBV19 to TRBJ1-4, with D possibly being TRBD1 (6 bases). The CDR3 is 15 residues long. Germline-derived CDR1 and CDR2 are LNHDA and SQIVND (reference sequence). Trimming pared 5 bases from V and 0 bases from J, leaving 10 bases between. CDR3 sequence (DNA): TGTGCCAGTAGTTACGCAGGGGCAACTAATGAAAAACTGTTTTTT. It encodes CASSYAGATNEKLFF.

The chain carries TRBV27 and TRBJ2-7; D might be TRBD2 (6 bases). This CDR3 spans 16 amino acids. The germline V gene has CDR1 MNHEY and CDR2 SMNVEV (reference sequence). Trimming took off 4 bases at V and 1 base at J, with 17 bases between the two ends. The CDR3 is CASSYYGGRMSYEQYF. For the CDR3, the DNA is TGTGCCAGCAGTTATTATGGAGGGCGGATGTCCTACGAGCAGTACTTC.

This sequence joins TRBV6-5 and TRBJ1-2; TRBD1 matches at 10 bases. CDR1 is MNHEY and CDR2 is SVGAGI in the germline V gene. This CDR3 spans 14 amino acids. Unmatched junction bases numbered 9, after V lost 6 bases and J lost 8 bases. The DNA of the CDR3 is TGTGCCAGCAGCCTCGGACAGGGGGTGGGCGGCTACACCTTC. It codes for CASSLGQGVGGYTF.

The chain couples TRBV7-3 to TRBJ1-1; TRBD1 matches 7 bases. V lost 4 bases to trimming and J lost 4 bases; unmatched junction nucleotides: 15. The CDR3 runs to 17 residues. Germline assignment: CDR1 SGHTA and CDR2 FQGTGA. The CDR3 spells CASSSRQGQPVLTEAFF. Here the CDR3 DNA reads TGTGCCAGCAGCTCACGACAGGGACAGCCCGTTCTCACTGAAGCTTTCTTT.

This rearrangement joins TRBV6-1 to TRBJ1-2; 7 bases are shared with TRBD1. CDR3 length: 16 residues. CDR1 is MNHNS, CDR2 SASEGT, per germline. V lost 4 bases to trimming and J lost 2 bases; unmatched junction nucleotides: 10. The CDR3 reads CASSVGQVPSNYGYTF. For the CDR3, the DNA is TGTGCCAGCAGTGTCGGACAGGTGCCCTCGAACTATGGCTACACCTTC.

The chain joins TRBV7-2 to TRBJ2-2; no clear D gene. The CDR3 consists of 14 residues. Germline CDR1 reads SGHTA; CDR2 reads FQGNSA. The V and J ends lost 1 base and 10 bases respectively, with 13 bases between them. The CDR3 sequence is CASSLGDAAQELFF. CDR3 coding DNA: TGTGCCAGCAGCTTAGGAGATGCCGCCCAGGAGCTGTTTTTT.

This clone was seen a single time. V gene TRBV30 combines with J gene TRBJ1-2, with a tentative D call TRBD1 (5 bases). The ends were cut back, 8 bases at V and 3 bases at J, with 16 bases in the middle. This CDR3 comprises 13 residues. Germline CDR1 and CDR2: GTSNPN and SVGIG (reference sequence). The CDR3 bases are TGTGCCAGCGGGACCCTGGGCGACTATGGCTACACCTTC. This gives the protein CASGTLGDYGYTF.

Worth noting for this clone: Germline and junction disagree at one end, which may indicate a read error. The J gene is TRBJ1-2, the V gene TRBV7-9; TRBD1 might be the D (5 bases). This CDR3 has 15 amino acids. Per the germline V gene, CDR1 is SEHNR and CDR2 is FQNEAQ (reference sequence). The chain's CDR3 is CASRLSAGGTGGYTF. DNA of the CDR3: TGTGCCAGCCGCTTGTCTGCGGGGGGGACGGGGGGCTACACCTTC.

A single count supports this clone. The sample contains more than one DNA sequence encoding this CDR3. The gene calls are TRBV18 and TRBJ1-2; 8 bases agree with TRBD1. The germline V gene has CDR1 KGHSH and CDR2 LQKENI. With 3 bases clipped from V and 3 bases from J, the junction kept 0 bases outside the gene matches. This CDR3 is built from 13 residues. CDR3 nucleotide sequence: TGTGCCAGCTCACCGGACAGGGACTATGGCTACACCTTC. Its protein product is CASSPDRDYGYTF.

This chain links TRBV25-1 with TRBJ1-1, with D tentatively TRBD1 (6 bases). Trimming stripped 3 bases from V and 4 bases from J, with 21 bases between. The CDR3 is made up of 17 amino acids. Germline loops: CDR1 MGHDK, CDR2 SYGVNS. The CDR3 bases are TGTGCCAGCAGTGATTGTCGGACAGTAATTTCGTGCACTGAAGCTTTCTTT. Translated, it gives CASSDCRTVISCTEAFF.

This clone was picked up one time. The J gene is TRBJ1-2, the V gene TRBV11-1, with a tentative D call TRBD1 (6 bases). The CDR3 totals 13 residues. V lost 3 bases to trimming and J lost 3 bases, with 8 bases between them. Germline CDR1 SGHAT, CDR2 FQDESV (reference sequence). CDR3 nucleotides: TGTGCCAGCAGCTTGGGACAAGACTATGGCTACACCTTC. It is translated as CASSLGQDYGYTF.

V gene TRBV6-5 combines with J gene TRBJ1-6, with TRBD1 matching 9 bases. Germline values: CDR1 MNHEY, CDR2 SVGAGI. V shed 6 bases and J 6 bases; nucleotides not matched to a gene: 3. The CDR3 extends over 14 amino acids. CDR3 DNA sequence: TGTGCCAGCAGGCGGACAGGGGCTAATTCACCCCTCCACTTT. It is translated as CASRRTGANSPLHF.

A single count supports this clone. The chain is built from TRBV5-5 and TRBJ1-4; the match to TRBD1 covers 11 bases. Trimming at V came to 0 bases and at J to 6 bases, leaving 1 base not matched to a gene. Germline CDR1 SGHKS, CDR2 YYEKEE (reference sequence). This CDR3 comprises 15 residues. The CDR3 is CASSLAGQGDEKLFF. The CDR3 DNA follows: TGTGCCAGCAGCTTGGCGGGACAGGGGGATGAAAAACTGTTTTTT.